Described below is a single T cell receptor (beta chain) sequence and its context. The antigen is not known. The data stem from a study of CD8 T cells in ankylosing spondylitis. V was clipped by 3 bases and J by 5 bases, with 16 bases between them. CDR3 length: 16 residues. The germline gives CDR1 MGHRA, CDR2 YSYEKL. Whole-study results and caveats: Reactive arthritis synovial fluid and blood were previously reported to contain some motif variants.

TCRdb redid the calling of the 5' RACE reads with MiXCR, one entry per CDR3 protein. In the table there are about 110,000 distinct CDR3 sequences, 24% of which are singletons. This clonotype originated in a male donor with ankylosing spondylitis. The genes are TRBV4-1 and TRBJ1-4; D is unresolved. Source material: synovial fluid, either unsorted or a sorted T cell fraction (not recorded which). CDR3 nucleotide sequence: TGCGCCAGCAGCCAGGGGATCTTAGAGGAAAATGAAAAACTGTTTTTT. This translates into CASSQGILEENEKLFF.